The 20 T cell receptor beta chains in this list originate from one sample, sequenced in a study of T cell responses to AZD1222 COVID-19 vaccine. The table came from immunoSEQ multiplex PCR; TCRdb's copy has only in-frame clones and leaves some out. This table holds over 15,000 clones, 88% found once. The sample was peripheral blood, taken 28 days after the second AZD1222 dose. These receptors all stem from an adult who received the AZD1222 COVID-19 vaccine.

This chain joins TRBV10-3 and TRBJ2-6; 8 positions agree with TRBD2. CDR1 is ENHRY, CDR2 SYGVKD, per germline. The trim removed 8 bases at V and 0 bases at J, leaving 6 bases unmatched. This CDR3 region has 16 residues. The CDR3 DNA is TGTGCCATCGCCGGGGGGGGTAGCTCTGGGGCCAACGTCCTGACTTTC. As protein: CAIAGGGSSGANVLTF.

Remarks on this clone: At one end the junction does not follow the germline gene, possibly because of a read error. The chain carries TRBV7-7 and TRBJ2-2; 9 bases fit TRBD2. CDR1 is SSHAT, CDR2 FNYEAQ, per germline (reference sequence). The CDR3 has 15 amino acids. The CDR3 region has the DNA TGTGCTAGCAGCATGATTAGCGGGGGTACCGGGGAGCTGTTTTTT. Amino acids: CASSMISGGTGELFF.

The chain joins TRBV4-3 to TRBJ1-4; D unresolved. Germline CDR1 is LGHNA and CDR2 is YSLEER. The length of the CDR3 is 16 residues. V was cut by 0 bases and J by 8 bases, with 16 bases left in between. CDR3 bases: TGCGCCAGCAGCCAAGACCCGGTTGGACTTGGGGAAAAACTGTTTTTT. This sequence encodes CASSQDPVGLGEKLFF.

The DNA for the CDR3 is TGTGCCACCAGCGGCAAGAGGGAAACCGGGGAGCTGTTTTTT. Translated: CATSGKRETGELFF. V gene TRBV15 combines with J gene TRBJ2-2; TRBD2 is a possible D gene (5 bases). Trimming removed 5 bases at V and 5 bases at J, with 12 bases between. The V gene's germline CDR1 is LNHNV and CDR2 YYDKDF (reference sequence). The CDR3 loop spans 14 amino acids.

In DNA form, the CDR3 reads TGTGCCAGCAGTCCCAGGGGGGGTTGGGGAAACACCATATATTTT. It codes for CASSPRGGWGNTIYF. The rearrangement links TRBV28 to TRBJ1-3; 7 bases map to TRBD1. Germline trimming cut 5 bases from V and 4 bases from J; bases unmatched to any gene: 8. Germline CDR1 is MDHEN and CDR2 is SYDVKM. The CDR3 is 15 amino acids.

The genes are TRBV6-5 and TRBJ1-1, with D perhaps matching TRBD1 (6 bases). The CDR3 sequence is 14 residues long. Trimming pared 7 bases from V and 4 bases from J, leaving 16 bases between. CDR1 and CDR2 from the germline V gene are MNHEY and SVGAGI. The CDR3 DNA reads as TGTGCCAGCACCGGGGGGGGGCGTCTCACTGAAGCTTTCTTT. Amino acid sequence: CASTGGGRLTEAFF.

The chain is built from TRBV5-6 and TRBJ2-5; D gene unclear. The CDR3 has 11 residues. From germline, CDR1 is SGHDT and CDR2 YYEEEE. V lost 5 bases and J 3 bases, leaving 5 bases between the germline ends. For the CDR3, the DNA is TGTGCCAGCAGTGTAAAAGAGACCCAGTACTTC. Its protein product is CASSVKETQYF.

On this clone: An end of the junction does not agree with germline; a read error may underlie this. J is TRBJ2-3 and V is TRBV7-7; 14 nucleotides align to TRBD2. The CDR3 runs 16 residues. The V gene's germline CDR1 is SSHAT and CDR2 FNYEAQ (reference sequence). The CDR3, as DNA: TGTGCTAGCAGCCCGGGACTAGCGGGGGGCACAGATACGCAGTATTTT. Amino acids: CASSPGLAGGTDTQYF.

CDR3 nucleotide sequence: TGTGCCAGCAGCTTAGGGAGCTCCTACAATGAGCAGTTCTTC. This codes for CASSLGSSYNEQFF. The chain uses TRBV7-6 and TRBJ2-1; D remains unclear. The CDR3 sequence is 14 residues long. The germline V and J ends were trimmed by 1 base and 0 bases, with 4 bases remaining between them. Germline V CDR1 and CDR2: SGHVS, FNYEAQ.

The chain combines TRBV28 with TRBJ2-1; 12 bases agree with TRBD2. Germline CDR1 MDHEN, CDR2 SYDVKM. This CDR3 is 18 amino acids long. With V trimmed by 1 base and J by 3 bases, 7 bases remained unmatched. This CDR3 reads CASSLSSLAGGFYNEQFF. The CDR3 region has the DNA TGTGCCAGCAGTTTATCTTCTCTAGCGGGAGGGTTCTACAATGAGCAGTTCTTC. The whole variable domain, remainder taken from reference TRBV28 and TRBJ2-1, is DVKVTQSSRYLVKRTGEKVFLECVQDMDHENMFWYRQDPGLGLRLIYFSYDVKMKEKGDIPEGYSVSREKKERFSLILESASTNQTSMYLCASSLSSLAGGFYNEQFFGPGTRLTVL.

This clone was observed a handful of times. The chain combines TRBV28 with TRBJ1-2; 9 nucleotides match TRBD1. The V segment lost 3 bases and the J segment 7 bases; nucleotides outside the gene matches: 3. This CDR3 is 13 amino acids long. The germline gives CDR1 MDHEN, CDR2 SYDVKM. The CDR3: CASSFGDRAGYTF. DNA of the CDR3: TGTGCCAGCAGTTTCGGGGACAGGGCTGGCTACACCTTC.

This clone occurred once. This chain uses TRBV29-1 with TRBJ2-3; D call uncertain. V was shortened by 3 bases and J by 3 bases, with 13 bases between the two germline ends. The CDR3 is 14 amino acids. Germline V gives CDR1 SQVTM, CDR2 ANQGSEA. CDR3 nucleotides: TGCAGCGTTGATGAAAGGGTTCAAACAGATACGCAGTATTTT. Encoded protein: CSVDERVQTDTQYF.

The chain couples TRBV7-2 to TRBJ2-1, with D maybe TRBD2 (7 bases). The CDR3 has 14 residues. Germline-derived CDR1 and CDR2 are SGHTA and FQGNSA. V lost 7 bases and J 4 bases, leaving 14 bases between the germline ends. The CDR3, as DNA: TGTGCCAGCAACAAGGGGGGGTCATACAATGAGCAGTTCTTC. Its translation: CASNKGGSYNEQFF.

The genes are TRBV5-1 and TRBJ2-7; D call uncertain. There are 13 residues in the CDR3. Germline CDR1 and CDR2: SGHRS and YFSETQ. V gave up 5 bases and J gave up 3 bases, with 12 bases separating them. In DNA, the CDR3 is TGCGCCAGCAGGCCGAGTTTGGACTACGAGCAGTACTTC. Its protein is CASRPSLDYEQYF.

This sequence joins TRBV7-2 and TRBJ2-1; D is possibly TRBD1 (7 bases). CDR3 length: 18 amino acids. Trimming left V 3 bases short and J 3 bases short, with 21 bases between. The germline gives CDR1 SGHTA, CDR2 FQGNSA. The CDR3 DNA reads TGTGCCAGCAGCTTGAAGGCGGGCGGGACAGTAGACTACAATGAGCAGTTCTTC. Translated, it gives CASSLKAGGTVDYNEQFF.

This chain connects TRBV7-2 to TRBJ2-3, with 9 nucleotides matching TRBD1. Losses at the gene ends were 3 bases for V and 7 bases for J; bases not matched to a gene: 8. The CDR3 contains 15 residues. Germline CDR1 is SGHTA and CDR2 is FQGNSA. CDR3 residues: CASSFLGQGRHTQYF. The DNA of the CDR3 is TGTGCCAGCAGCTTCTTGGGACAGGGTCGGCATACGCAGTATTTT.

The J gene is TRBJ2-7, the V gene TRBV5-1, with D unresolved. This CDR3 is 13 amino acids long. V dropped 3 bases and J dropped 0 bases, with 7 bases sitting between them. Germline values: CDR1 SGHRS, CDR2 YFSETQ. The CDR3 is CASSSDNSYEQYF. The CDR3 coding sequence is TGCGCCAGCAGCTCCGACAACTCCTACGAGCAGTACTTC.

The chain is built from TRBV9 and TRBJ1-5, with D unclear. V was cut by 3 bases and J by 7 bases, with 11 bases left in between. The CDR3 contains 13 residues. Germline V gene data show CDR1 as SGDLS and CDR2 as YYNGEE. In nucleotides, the CDR3 is TGTGCCAGCAGCGCGTCCCCGGGACAGCCCCAGCATTTT. Its translation: CASSASPGQPQHF.

CDR3 sequence reads: CASSESGGDDEQYF. CDR3 DNA: TGTGCCAGCAGTGAGTCGGGGGGCGACGACGAGCAGTACTTC. The chain carries TRBV6-1 and TRBJ2-7; perhaps TRBD2 as D (7 bases). The CDR3 length is 14 residues. Per the germline V gene, CDR1 is MNHNS and CDR2 is SASEGT. V was pared by 3 bases and J by 5 bases, with 14 bases between.

By sample fraction, this clone is large (0.1 to 1%). J is TRBJ2-7 and V is TRBV6-5; unclear D gene. Trimming shortened V by 7 bases and J by 5 bases, and 18 bases separated the two germline ends. Germline CDR1 reads MNHEY; CDR2 reads SVGAGI. The CDR3 runs 14 residues. The CDR3, as DNA: TGTGCCAGCAATTTTTATAGAGGAGTCCACGAGCAGTACTTC. Its protein product is CASNFYRGVHEQYF.